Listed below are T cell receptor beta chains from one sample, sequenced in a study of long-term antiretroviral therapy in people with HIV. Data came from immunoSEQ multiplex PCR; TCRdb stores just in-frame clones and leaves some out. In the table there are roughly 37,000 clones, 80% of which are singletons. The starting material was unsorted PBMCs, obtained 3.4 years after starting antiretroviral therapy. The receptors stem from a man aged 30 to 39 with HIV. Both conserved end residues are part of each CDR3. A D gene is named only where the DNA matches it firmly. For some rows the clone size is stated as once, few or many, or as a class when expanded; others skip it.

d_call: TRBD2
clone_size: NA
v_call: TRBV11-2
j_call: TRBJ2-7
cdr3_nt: TGTGCCAGCAGCTTTACTAGCGGGATCTACGAGCAGTACTTC
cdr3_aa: CASSFTSGIYEQYF

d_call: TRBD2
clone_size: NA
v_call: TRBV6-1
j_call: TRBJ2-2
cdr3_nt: TGTGCCAGCAGTGTAGAAGCGGGAGTTTCCGGGGAGCTGTTTTTT
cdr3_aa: CASSVEAGVSGELFF

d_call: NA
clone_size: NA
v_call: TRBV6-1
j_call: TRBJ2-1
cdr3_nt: TGTGCCAGCAGTGAATTTTCACTCTACAATGAGCAGTTCTTC
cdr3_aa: CASSEFSLYNEQFF

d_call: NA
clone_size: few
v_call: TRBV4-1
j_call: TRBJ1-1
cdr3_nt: TGCGCCAGCAGCCAGAGACCCCAGCAGGCTGAAGCTTTCTTT
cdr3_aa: CASSQRPQQAEAFF

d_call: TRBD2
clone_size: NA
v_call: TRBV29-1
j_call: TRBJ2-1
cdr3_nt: TGCAGCGTTGCTAGCGGGAGTGGGAATGAGCAGTTCTTC
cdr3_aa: CSVASGSGNEQFF

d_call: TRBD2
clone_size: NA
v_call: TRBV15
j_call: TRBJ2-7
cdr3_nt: TGTGCCACCAGCAGAGCCACCGGGACTAGTTCGGGTGAGCAGTACTTC
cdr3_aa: CATSRATGTSSGEQYF

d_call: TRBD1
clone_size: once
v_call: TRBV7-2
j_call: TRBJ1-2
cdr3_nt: TGTGCCAGCAGCTTAGCGAGGACAGGGGAAGGTGGCTACACCTTC
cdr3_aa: CASSLARTGEGGYTF

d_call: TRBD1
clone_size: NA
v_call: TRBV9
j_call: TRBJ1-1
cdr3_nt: TGTGCCAGCAGCCCCCGGACAGGCGGCACTGAAGCTTTCTTT
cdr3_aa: CASSPRTGGTEAFF

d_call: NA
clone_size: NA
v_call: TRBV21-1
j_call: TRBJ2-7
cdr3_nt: TGTGCCAGCAGCAATCCCGCAGGAGGTTCCTTCTCCTACGAGCAGTACTTC
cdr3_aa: CASSNPAGGSFSYEQYF

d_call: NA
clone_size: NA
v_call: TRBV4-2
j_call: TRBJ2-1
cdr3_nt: TGTGCCAGCAGCCAGTCTGACAGGAATCCCTACAATGAGCAGTTCTTC
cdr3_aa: CASSQSDRNPYNEQFF

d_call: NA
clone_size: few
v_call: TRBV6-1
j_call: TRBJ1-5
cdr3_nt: TGTGCCAGCAGTCTGAGGGCGGGGAGCAATCAGCCCCAGCATTTT
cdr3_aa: CASSLRAGSNQPQHF

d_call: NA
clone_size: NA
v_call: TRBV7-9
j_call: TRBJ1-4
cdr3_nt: TGTGCCAGCAGCTTAGAGACTTCAGCGATTGAAAAACTGTTTTTT
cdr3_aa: CASSLETSAIEKLFF

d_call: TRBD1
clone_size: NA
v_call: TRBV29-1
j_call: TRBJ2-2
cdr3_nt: TGCAGCGTAAAAGCACAGGGGGCTCGGAACACCGGGGAGCTGTTTTTT
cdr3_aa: CSVKAQGARNTGELFF

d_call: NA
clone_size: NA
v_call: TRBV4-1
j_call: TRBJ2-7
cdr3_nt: TGCGCCAGCAGCCCCTCTAGCGACTCCGTTTACGAGCAGTACTTC
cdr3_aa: CASSPSSDSVYEQYF

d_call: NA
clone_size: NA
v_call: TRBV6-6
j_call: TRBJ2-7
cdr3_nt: TGTGCCAGCAGTTTGGGGGACGGTTACGAGCAGTACTTC
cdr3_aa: CASSLGDGYEQYF

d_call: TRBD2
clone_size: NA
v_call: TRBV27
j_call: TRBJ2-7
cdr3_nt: TGTGCCAGCATTCCAGCGGGGGCCCCCGGGGAGCAGTACTTC
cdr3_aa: CASIPAGAPGEQYF

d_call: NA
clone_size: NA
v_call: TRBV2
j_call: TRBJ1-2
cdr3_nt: TGTGCCAGCAGGATAAAGATCGACTATGGCTACACCTTC
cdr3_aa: CASRIKIDYGYTF

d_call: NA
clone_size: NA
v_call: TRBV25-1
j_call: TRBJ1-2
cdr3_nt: TGTGCCAGCAGTGAGGATTTCTATGGCTACACCTTC
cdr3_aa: CASSEDFYGYTF

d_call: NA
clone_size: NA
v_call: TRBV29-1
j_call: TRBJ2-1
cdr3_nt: TGCAGCGTTGAATCGGGCAGGGCCAATGAGCAGTTCTTC
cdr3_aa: CSVESGRANEQFF

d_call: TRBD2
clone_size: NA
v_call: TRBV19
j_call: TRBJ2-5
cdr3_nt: TGTGCCAGTAGTATAGGAGGGTCGGGGGGGGAGACCCAGTACTTC
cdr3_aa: CASSIGGSGGETQYF

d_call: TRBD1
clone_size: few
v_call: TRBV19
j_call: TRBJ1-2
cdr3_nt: TGTGCCAGTAGTCACAGGGGAAGTAGTGATGGCTACACCTTC
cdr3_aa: CASSHRGSSDGYTF

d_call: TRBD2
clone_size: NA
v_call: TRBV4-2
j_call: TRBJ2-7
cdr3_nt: TGTGCCAGCAGCCTAACCGGGACTAGCGGCTCCTACGAGCAGTACTTC
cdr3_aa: CASSLTGTSGSYEQYF

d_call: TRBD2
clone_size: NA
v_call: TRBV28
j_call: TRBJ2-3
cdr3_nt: TGTGCCAGCGAAAGGGGAGGGGATACGCAGTATTTT
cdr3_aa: CASERGGDTQYF

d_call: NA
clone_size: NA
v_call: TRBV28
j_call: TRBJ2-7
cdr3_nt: TGTGCCAGCAGTATCTTTCGGGAGCAGTACTTC
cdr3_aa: CASSIFREQYF

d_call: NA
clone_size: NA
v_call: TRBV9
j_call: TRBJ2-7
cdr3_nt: TGTGCCAGCAGCGTAGGACAGAGCTTCTACGAGCAGTACTTC
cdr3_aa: CASSVGQSFYEQYF

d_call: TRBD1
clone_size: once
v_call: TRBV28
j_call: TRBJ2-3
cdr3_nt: TGTGCCAGCAGCCGAAACCCAGGGGGCGGACCAGATACGCAGTATTTT
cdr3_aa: CASSRNPGGGPDTQYF

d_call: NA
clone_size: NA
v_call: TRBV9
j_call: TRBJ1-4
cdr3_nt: TGTGCCAGCAGCGTAGGTGGAACTAATGAAAAACTGTTTTTT
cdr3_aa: CASSVGGTNEKLFF

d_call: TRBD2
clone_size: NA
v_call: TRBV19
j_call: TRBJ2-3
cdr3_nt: TGTGCCAGTAGTATTTCTAGCGGGACCACAGATACGCAGTATTTT
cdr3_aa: CASSISSGTTDTQYF

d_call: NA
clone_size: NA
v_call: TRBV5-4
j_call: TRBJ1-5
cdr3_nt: TGTGCCAGCAGCTTGGACAATCAGCCCCAGCATTTT
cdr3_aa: CASSLDNQPQHF

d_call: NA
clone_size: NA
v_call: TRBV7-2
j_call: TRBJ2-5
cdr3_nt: TGTGCCAGCAGCTTAGCAGGGCGGGGAGAGACCCAGTACTTC
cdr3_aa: CASSLAGRGETQYF

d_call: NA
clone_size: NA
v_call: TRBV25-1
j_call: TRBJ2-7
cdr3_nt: TGTGCCAGCAGTGGATCCGGGACCGCACAGTACTTC
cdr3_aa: CASSGSGTAQYF

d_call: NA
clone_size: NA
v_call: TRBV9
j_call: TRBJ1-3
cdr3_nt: TGTGCCAGCAGCGTAGGGGGAGATCTGATCTCTGGAAACACCATATATTTT
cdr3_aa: CASSVGGDLISGNTIYF

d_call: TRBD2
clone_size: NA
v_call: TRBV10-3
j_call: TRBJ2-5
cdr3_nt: TGTGCCATCAGTGAGTCTAGCGGGAGGGAGACCCAGTACTTC
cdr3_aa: CAISESSGRETQYF

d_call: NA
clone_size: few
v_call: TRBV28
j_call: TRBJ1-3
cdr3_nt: TGTGCCAGCAGTTTACAGGGCGTCTCTGGAAACACCATATATTTT
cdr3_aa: CASSLQGVSGNTIYF

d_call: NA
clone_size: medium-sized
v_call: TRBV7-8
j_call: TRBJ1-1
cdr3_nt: TGTGCCAGCAGCCAGCAGGGAGGAACTGAAGCTTTCTTT
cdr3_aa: CASSQQGGTEAFF

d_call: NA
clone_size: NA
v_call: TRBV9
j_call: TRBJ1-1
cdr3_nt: TGTGCCAGCAGCGTCGGACAACTGAACACTGAAGCTTTCTTT
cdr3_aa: CASSVGQLNTEAFF

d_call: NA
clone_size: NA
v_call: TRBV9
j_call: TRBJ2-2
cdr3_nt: TGTGCCAGCACATACAGTTCGAACACCGGGGAGCTGTTTTTT
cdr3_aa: CASTYSSNTGELFF

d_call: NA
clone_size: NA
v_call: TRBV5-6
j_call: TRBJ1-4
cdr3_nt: TGTGCCAGCAGTCTGGCCATCCGGGGTTTCAATGAAAAACTGTTTTTT
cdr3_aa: CASSLAIRGFNEKLFF

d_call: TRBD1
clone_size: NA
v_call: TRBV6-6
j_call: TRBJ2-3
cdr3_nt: TGTGCCAGCAGGGGAGGGACAGGGATAACAGATACGCAGTATTTT
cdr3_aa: CASRGGTGITDTQYF

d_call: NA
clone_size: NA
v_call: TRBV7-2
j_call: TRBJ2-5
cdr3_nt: TGTGCCAGCAGCTCCTACGGGCATCAAGAGACCCAGTACTTC
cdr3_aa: CASSSYGHQETQYF

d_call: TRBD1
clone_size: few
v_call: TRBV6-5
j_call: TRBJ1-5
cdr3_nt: TGTGCCAGCAAGGGGGCAGGGAAACAGCCCCAGCATTTT
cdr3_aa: CASKGAGKQPQHF

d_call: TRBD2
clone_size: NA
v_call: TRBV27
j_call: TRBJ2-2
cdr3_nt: TGTGCCAGCAGTTTAATGGGAGGGCTCCCAACCGGGGAGCTGTTTTTT
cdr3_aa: CASSLMGGLPTGELFF

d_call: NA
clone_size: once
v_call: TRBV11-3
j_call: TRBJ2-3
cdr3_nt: TGTGCCAGCAGCTTAGATGGCAACACGGATACGCAGTATTTT
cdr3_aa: CASSLDGNTDTQYF

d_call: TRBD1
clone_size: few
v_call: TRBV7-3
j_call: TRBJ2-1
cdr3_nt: TGTGCCAGCGCTATGGGACAGCTACTAGACAATGAGCAGTTCTTC
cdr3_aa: CASAMGQLLDNEQFF

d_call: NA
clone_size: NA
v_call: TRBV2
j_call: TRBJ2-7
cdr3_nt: TGTGCCAGCAGTGAAGGGGCAGCCTACGAGCAGTACTTC
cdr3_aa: CASSEGAAYEQYF

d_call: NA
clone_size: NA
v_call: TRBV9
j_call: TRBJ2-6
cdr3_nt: TGTGCCAGCAGCGCCCACGGCGCAGGGGCCAACGTCCTGACTTTC
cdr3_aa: CASSAHGAGANVLTF

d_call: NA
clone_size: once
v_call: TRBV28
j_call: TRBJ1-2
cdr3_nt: TGTGCCAGCAGTTTATCCGGCCCCCCAGGCTACACCTTC
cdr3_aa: CASSLSGPPGYTF

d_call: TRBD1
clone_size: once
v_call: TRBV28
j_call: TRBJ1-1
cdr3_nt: TGTGCCAGCAGTTCAACAGGGGGCCCTTTCCAAGCTTTCTTT
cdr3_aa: CASSSTGGPFQAFF

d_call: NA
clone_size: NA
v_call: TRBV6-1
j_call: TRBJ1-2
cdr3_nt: TGTGCCAGCAGTCTCGCGGGCGGCCACTATGGCTACACCTTC
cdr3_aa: CASSLAGGHYGYTF

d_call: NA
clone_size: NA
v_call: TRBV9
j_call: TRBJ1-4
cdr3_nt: TGTGCCAGCAGCGTAGAGGACACAACTGTCCAGTTTTTT
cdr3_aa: CASSVEDTTVQFF

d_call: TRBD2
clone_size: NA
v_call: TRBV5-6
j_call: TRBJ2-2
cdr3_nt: TGTGCCAGCAGCTCCGGACTAGCGGGAGTCACCGGGGAGCTGTTTTTT
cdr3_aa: CASSSGLAGVTGELFF